The entry below describes one T cell receptor beta chain. Its antigen is currently unknown. This record belongs to a study of cytomegalovirus exposure and HLA in healthy donors. The study, taken as a whole, reports: Later work found that TCR association rates differed between HLA loci; DRB1 had the most and HLA-C the fewest.

Trimming at V came to 5 bases and at J to 5 bases, leaving 5 bases not matched to a gene. In germline, CDR1 is MGHRA, CDR2 YSYEKL. CDR3 length: 15 amino acids. In the PCR, 60 Vbeta and 13 Jbeta primers were used. Produced via immunoSEQ multiplex PCR; TCRdb's table is partial and in-frame only. The sample contains about 190,000 clones, 70% to 75% of which appear only once. What was sequenced was PBMCs. This sequence originates from a man younger than 40 in good health and CMV-seropositive. V is TRBV4-1 and J is TRBJ1-5; the match to TRBD1 covers 11 bases. CDR3 region: CASSKGQGGYQPQHF. CDR3 coding DNA: TGCGCCAGCAGCAAGGGACAGGGGGGCTATCAGCCCCAGCATTTT.